A selection of T cell receptor beta chains follows, all from one sample in a study of a mutant IDH1 vaccine in newly diagnosed glioma. The assay was immunoSEQ multiplex PCR, and TCRdb's table has in-frame clones only and misses some. This table holds around 56,000 clones, approximately 79% found once. For these TCRs, the target antigens are not known. The sequencing here drew on PBMCs, taken from a glioma patient whose treatment included an IDH1 peptide vaccine. All receptors derive from a woman between 18 and 29 years old with glioma. Some clones in this sample may be carry-over from other donors' samples. Both conserved end residues are part of each CDR3. A D gene is named only where the DNA matches it firmly. Expanded clones are given a class, and other clones once, few, many or no size at all.

V: TRBV5-1
J: TRBJ2-1
size: NA
D: NA
CDR3: CASSLDRPVNEQFF
DNA: TGCGCCAGCAGCTTGGATAGACCTGTCAATGAGCAGTTCTTC

V: TRBV2
J: TRBJ2-5
size: once
D: TRBD2
CDR3: CASRVGSGLAGGQTQYF
DNA: TGTGCCAGCAGGGTTGGATCGGGACTAGCGGGAGGGCAGACCCAGTACTTC

V: TRBV5-1
J: TRBJ2-5
size: NA
D: TRBD2
CDR3: CASSLAGGETQYF
DNA: TGCGCCAGCAGCTTGGCGGGGGGAGAGACCCAGTACTTC

V: TRBV5-8
J: TRBJ1-1
size: NA
D: NA
CDR3: CASSLRGLAEAFF
DNA: TGTGCCAGCAGCTTGCGGGGGCTGGCTGAAGCTTTCTTT

V: TRBV5-4
J: TRBJ2-7
size: NA
D: NA
CDR3: CASSLAGRYEQYF
DNA: TGTGCCAGCAGCTTGGCCGGCCGGTACGAGCAGTACTTC

V: TRBV9
J: TRBJ1-1
size: NA
D: NA
CDR3: CASSFSSNTEAFF
DNA: TGTGCCAGCAGCTTCAGCTCCAACACTGAAGCTTTCTTT

V: TRBV19
J: TRBJ1-1
size: few
D: NA
CDR3: CASSIQVNTEAFF
DNA: TGTGCCAGTAGTATCCAGGTGAACACTGAAGCTTTCTTT

V: TRBV4-3
J: TRBJ1-3
size: NA
D: NA
CDR3: CASSQGWGTSGNTIYF
DNA: TGCGCCAGCAGCCAAGGATGGGGGACCTCTGGAAACACCATATATTTT

V: TRBV27
J: TRBJ2-3
size: NA
D: NA
CDR3: CASSPEGQRKRDTQYF
DNA: TGTGCCAGCAGCCCAGAGGGCCAGCGTAAGCGAGATACGCAGTATTTT

V: TRBV5-1
J: TRBJ1-1
size: NA
D: NA
CDR3: CASSFTGNTEAFF
DNA: TGCGCCAGCAGCTTTACCGGGAACACTGAAGCTTTCTTT

V: TRBV19
J: TRBJ1-1
size: NA
D: NA
CDR3: CASSMFTEAFF
DNA: TGTGCCAGTAGTATGTTCACTGAAGCTTTCTTT

V: TRBV13
J: TRBJ2-7
size: NA
D: NA
CDR3: CASSLDLSYEQYF
DNA: TGTGCCAGCAGCTTGGACTTATCCTACGAGCAGTACTTC

V: TRBV4-2
J: TRBJ2-5
size: NA
D: TRBD2
CDR3: CASSQDPLAGTETQYF
DNA: TGTGCCAGCAGCCAAGATCCGCTAGCGGGCACAGAGACCCAGTACTTC

V: TRBV15
J: TRBJ2-3
size: once
D: TRBD2
CDR3: CATSRYPSGVGRDTQYF
DNA: TGTGCCACCAGCAGATACCCTAGCGGGGTGGGGCGCGATACGCAGTATTTT

V: TRBV5-1
J: TRBJ1-2
size: NA
D: NA
CDR3: CASSLFGRDRYGYTF
DNA: TGCGCCAGCAGCTTGTTCGGGAGGGATCGGTATGGCTACACCTTC

V: TRBV9
J: TRBJ1-1
size: NA
D: NA
CDR3: CASKAGPSGTEAFF
DNA: TGTGCCAGCAAGGCAGGGCCCTCGGGGACTGAAGCTTTCTTT

V: TRBV25-1
J: TRBJ2-2
size: NA
D: NA
CDR3: CASSGYRDTGELFF
DNA: TGTGCCAGCAGTGGATACAGGGACACCGGGGAGCTGTTTTTT

V: TRBV29-1
J: TRBJ2-7
size: NA
D: NA
CDR3: CSVEGSSGAPSYEQYF
DNA: TGCAGCGTTGAGGGGAGTTCGGGCGCACCCTCCTACGAGCAGTACTTC

V: TRBV6-1
J: TRBJ1-5
size: few
D: NA
CDR3: CASRVVGGNQPQHF
DNA: TGTGCCAGCAGGGTGGTTGGGGGGAATCAGCCCCAGCATTTT

V: TRBV4-2
J: TRBJ1-5
size: few
D: NA
CDR3: CASSQDTHQPQHF
DNA: TGTGCCAGCAGCCAAGATACGCATCAGCCCCAGCATTTT

V: TRBV4-3
J: TRBJ1-4
size: NA
D: NA
CDR3: CASSRYIATNEKLFF
DNA: TGCGCCAGCAGCCGATACATTGCAACTAATGAAAAACTGTTTTTT

V: TRBV5-1
J: TRBJ1-1
size: NA
D: TRBD1
CDR3: CASSPDREPEAFF
DNA: TGCGCCAGCAGCCCCGACAGGGAACCTGAAGCTTTCTTT

V: TRBV19
J: TRBJ2-7
size: NA
D: TRBD1
CDR3: CASSIPTGVGSYEQYF
DNA: TGTGCCAGTAGTATTCCCACAGGGGTGGGGTCCTACGAGCAGTACTTC

V: TRBV14
J: TRBJ2-5
size: NA
D: NA
CDR3: CASSQEKTQYF
DNA: TGTGCCAGCAGCCAAGAGAAGACCCAGTACTTC

V: TRBV18
J: TRBJ2-7
size: NA
D: TRBD1
CDR3: CASSKTGELRSYEQYF
DNA: TGTGCCAGCTCAAAGACAGGGGAGTTAAGATCCTACGAGCAGTACTTC

V: TRBV19
J: TRBJ1-1
size: few
D: TRBD1
CDR3: CASRISVEQGAFF
DNA: TGTGCCAGTAGAATATCGGTGGAACAGGGGGCTTTCTTT